This T cell receptor (beta chain) was recorded in a study of cytomegalovirus exposure and HLA in healthy donors. Study at large: The 120 million or so unique TCR beta sequences, from some 170 million T cells, were found by an earlier analysis.

To note about this clone: As yet, its antigen is unknown.

60 Vbeta and 13 Jbeta primers were used in PCR. Produced via immunoSEQ multiplex PCR; TCRdb's table is partial and in-frame only. The sample carries around 190,000 clones, approximately 80% recorded once. J lost 3 bases, V lost 0 bases, and 7 bases had no gene match. The CDR3 covers 16 residues. Germline V gene sequence: CDR1 MGHRA, CDR2 YSYEKL. Study-wide findings and caveats: A previous analysis found most TCR beta V segments productive roughly 90% or roughly 30% of the time. Versus the roughly 700-donor mean, an Asian-associated ancestry cluster reportedly showed fewer N-insertions in a later analysis. Association of a missense DCLRE1C variant with TCR beta V- and J-gene trimming was reported in a later analysis.

This TCR was sampled from a girl aged 2 to 10 in good health and CMV-seropositive. The chain is built from TRBV4-1 and TRBJ1-2; 7 positions match TRBD1. Sequencing used PBMCs. The CDR3 spells CASSQELRGTDYGYTF. CDR3 sequence (DNA): TGCGCCAGCAGCCAAGAATTAAGGGGGACAGACTATGGCTACACCTTC.